Below, one TCR beta chain is given with its context. Its antigen is undetermined. Alongside a J-beta primer mix, a sample-barcoded 5' primer served in a second PCR lasting roughly 6 to 11 cycles. Tagging of each cDNA molecule was performed by a template-switch adaptor with 12 random nucleotides. Individual samples furnished no less than 3 million CDR3-containing paired-end reads apiece. TCRdb reprocessed the 5' RACE reads via MiXCR and lists one record per CDR3 protein. The sample includes about 680,000 distinct CDR3 sequences, around half of them seen just once. Germline CDR1 LNHNV, CDR2 YYDKDF (reference sequence). V lost 0 bases and J 2 bases, leaving 15 bases between the germline ends. The CDR3 spans 17 residues. The sample is drawn from a study of blood T cells in healthy people across ages. Study-level results: More naive CD4+ cells and higher diversity marked long-lived donors relative to aged donors.

Peripheral blood, 9.5 to 10 milliliters per donor, was collected. The rearrangement uses TRBV15 and TRBJ2-3, with D tentatively TRBD2 (6 bases). This TCR was sampled from a woman aged 55-69 years in good health. The sample was blood. For the CDR3, the DNA is TGTGCCACCAGCAGAGATCGGGGGTGGGGAAACACAGATACGCAGTATTTT. Its translation: CATSRDRGWGNTDTQYF.